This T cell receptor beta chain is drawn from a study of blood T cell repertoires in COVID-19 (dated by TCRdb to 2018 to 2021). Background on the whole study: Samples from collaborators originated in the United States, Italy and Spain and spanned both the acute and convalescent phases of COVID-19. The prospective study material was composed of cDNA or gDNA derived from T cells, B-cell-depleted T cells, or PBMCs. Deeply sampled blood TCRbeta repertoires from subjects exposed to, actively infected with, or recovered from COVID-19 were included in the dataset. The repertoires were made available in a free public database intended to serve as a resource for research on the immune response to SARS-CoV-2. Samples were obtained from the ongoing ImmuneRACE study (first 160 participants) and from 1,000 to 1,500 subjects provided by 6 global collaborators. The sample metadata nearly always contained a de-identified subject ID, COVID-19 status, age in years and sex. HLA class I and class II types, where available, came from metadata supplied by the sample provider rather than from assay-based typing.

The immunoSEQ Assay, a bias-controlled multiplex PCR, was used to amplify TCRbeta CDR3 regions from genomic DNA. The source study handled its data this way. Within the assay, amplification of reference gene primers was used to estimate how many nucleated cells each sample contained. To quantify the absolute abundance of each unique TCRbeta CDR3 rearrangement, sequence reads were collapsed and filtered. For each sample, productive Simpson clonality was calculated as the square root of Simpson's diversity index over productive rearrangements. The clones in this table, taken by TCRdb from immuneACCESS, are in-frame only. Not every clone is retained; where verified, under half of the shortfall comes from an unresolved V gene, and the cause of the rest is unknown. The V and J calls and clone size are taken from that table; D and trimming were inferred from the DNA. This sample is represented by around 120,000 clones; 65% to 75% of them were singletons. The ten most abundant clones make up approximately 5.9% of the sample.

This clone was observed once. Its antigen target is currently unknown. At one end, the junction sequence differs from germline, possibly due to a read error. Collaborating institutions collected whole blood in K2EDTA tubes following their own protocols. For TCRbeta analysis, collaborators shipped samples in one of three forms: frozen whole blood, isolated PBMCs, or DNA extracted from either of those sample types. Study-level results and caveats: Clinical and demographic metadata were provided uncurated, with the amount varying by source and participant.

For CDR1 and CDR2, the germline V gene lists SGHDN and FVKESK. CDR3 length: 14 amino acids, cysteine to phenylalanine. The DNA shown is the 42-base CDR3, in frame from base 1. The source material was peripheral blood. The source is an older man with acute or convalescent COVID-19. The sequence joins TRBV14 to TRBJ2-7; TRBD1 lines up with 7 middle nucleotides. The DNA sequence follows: TGTGCCAGCAGCTACAGGGGTGGGTCCCCGAGTTGGCACTTC. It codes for CASSYRGGSPSWHF.